The T cell receptor (beta chain) under discussion was sequenced for a study of T cells in Graves' hyperthyroidism and ophthalmopathy. Study-wide results and caveats: Blood samples included most of the expanded thyroid clonotypes exceeding 0.001.

Amplification yielded TCR beta CDR3 regions, with RNA transcripts as the source. HTBI primers were employed in a first-round RT-PCR of the TCR CDR3. Using its own MiXCR run on the multiplex PCR reads, TCRdb lists one record per CDR3 protein. The top ten clones hold roughly 4.8% of a sample with 350,000 to 500,000 distinct CDR3 sequences, roughly an eighth of them seen once. Unmatched junction bases numbered 3, after V lost 7 bases and J lost 2 bases. From germline, CDR1 is SGHKS and CDR2 YYEKEE (reference sequence). CDR3 length: 14 residues. On this clonotype: Antigen: not known.

A lack of ophthalmopathy progression within 18 months defined stable Graves' hyperthyroidism. Patients were aged 18 to 65, had disease duration under 2 months, and had newly diagnosed hyperthyroidism. Together with thyroid ultrasound, orbital computed tomography, serum thyroxine and TRAb, clinical symptoms were used for diagnoses. This chain uses TRBV5-5 with TRBJ2-2, with 9 bases lining up with TRBD2. Material for sequencing was blood. This TCR derives from a woman between 18 and 29 years old with Graves' hyperthyroidism. The DNA for the CDR3 is TGTGCCAGCTCGCGGGAGGGCAACACCGGGGAGCTGTTTTTT. Encoded protein: CASSREGNTGELFF.